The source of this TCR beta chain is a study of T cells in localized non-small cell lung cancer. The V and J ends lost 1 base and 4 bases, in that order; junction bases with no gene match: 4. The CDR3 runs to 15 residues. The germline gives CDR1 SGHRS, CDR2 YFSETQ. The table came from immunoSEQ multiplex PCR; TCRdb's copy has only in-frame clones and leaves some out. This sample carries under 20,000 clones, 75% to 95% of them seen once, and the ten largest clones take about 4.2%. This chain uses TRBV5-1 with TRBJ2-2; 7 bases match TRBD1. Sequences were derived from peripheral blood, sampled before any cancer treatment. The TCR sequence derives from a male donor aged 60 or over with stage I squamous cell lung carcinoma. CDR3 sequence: CASSLTGVATGELFF. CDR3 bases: TGCGCCAGCAGCTTGACAGGGGTGGCCACCGGGGAGCTGTTTTTT.